The 20 T cell receptor beta chains below come from one sample, sequenced in a study of T cell responses to AZD1222 COVID-19 vaccine. This table comes from immunoSEQ multiplex PCR, and its TCRdb copy is limited to in-frame clones, with some not included. The sample includes about 210,000 clones, around 94% seen only once; the top ten take about 1.2%. This specimen consisted of peripheral blood, obtained on day 0 of AZD1222 vaccination. All receptors derive from an adult in good health.

The CDR3 DNA follows: TGTGCCAGTACCCGGGGCAGTAACTATGGCTACACCTTC. Translating gives CASTRGSNYGYTF. V and J are TRBV19 and TRBJ1-2; D possibly corresponds to TRBD1 (5 bases). In germline, CDR1 is LNHDA, CDR2 SQIVND (reference sequence). This CDR3 contains 13 residues. The germline V and J ends were trimmed by 7 bases and 1 base, with 10 bases remaining between them.

This chain uses TRBV9 with TRBJ2-3; no firm D call. V was cut by 4 bases and J by 3 bases, with 18 bases left in between. Germline CDR1 SGDLS, CDR2 YYNGEE. This CDR3 contains 16 residues. CDR3 DNA sequence: TGTGCCAGCAGCACCCTCGCGGCGGCCGGGACAGATACGCAGTATTTT. It yields the protein CASSTLAAAGTDTQYF.

This chain links TRBV20-1 with TRBJ1-1; possible D gene TRBD1, 5 bases. CDR1 is DFQATT, CDR2 SNEGSKA, per germline (reference sequence). The CDR3 loop spans 14 amino acids. With 3 bases removed from V and 1 base from J, the gap between germline ends came to 12 bases. The CDR3 region has the DNA TGCAGTGCTAGTGGGGCAGGGAAGAACACTGAAGCTTTCTTT. Translating it yields CSASGAGKNTEAFF.

This rearrangement joins TRBV7-2 to TRBJ1-1; TRBD1 agrees at 9 bases. The trim removed 5 bases at V and 7 bases at J, leaving 8 bases unmatched. Germline CDR1 and CDR2: SGHTA and FQGNSA. The CDR3 is 14 residues long. The CDR3 DNA reads TGTGCCAGCAGCGCCGGGACAGGGAGGGGTGAAGCTTTCTTT. Translating gives CASSAGTGRGEAFF.

The CDR3 spells CASSLYGGEGVNYGYTF. The CDR3 DNA is TGTGCCAGCAGTTTATATGGGGGGGAGGGAGTGAACTATGGCTACACCTTC. The V gene is TRBV27, the J gene TRBJ1-2; perhaps TRBD1 as D (5 bases). Looked up from germline, CDR1 is MNHEY and CDR2 is SMNVEV (reference sequence). The CDR3 extends over 17 amino acids. V was trimmed by 1 base and J by 2 bases, leaving 17 bases between them.

This clone was detected once. The chain is built from TRBV6-5 and TRBJ2-7; 9 nucleotides line up with TRBD1. The V and J ends lost 6 bases and 5 bases, in that order; junction bases with no gene match: 8. CDR1 and CDR2 from the germline V gene are MNHEY and SVGAGI. The CDR3 runs to 14 residues. The CDR3 DNA follows: TGTGCCAGCAGACAACGGGACAGGGTACACGAGCAGTACTTC. Its translation: CASRQRDRVHEQYF.

The V call is TRBV10-3, the J call TRBJ1-1; D perhaps matches TRBD1 (5 bases). V dropped 3 bases and J dropped 4 bases, with 6 bases sitting between them. This CDR3 has 12 residues. CDR1 is ENHRY, CDR2 SYGVKD, per germline. This CDR3 reads CAISDGGTEAFF. The DNA of the CDR3 is TGTGCCATCAGTGATGGGGGCACTGAAGCTTTCTTT.

V usage is TRBV7-2 and J usage is TRBJ2-1, with 7 bases that match TRBD1. The CDR3 is 18 amino acids. Per the germline V gene, CDR1 is SGHTA and CDR2 is FQGNSA. J was trimmed by 0 bases and V by 6 bases; bases with no gene match: 14. CDR3 in amino acids: CASSRTPGTANSYNEQFF. CDR3 in DNA: TGTGCCAGCAGTCGAACTCCCGGGACAGCAAACTCCTACAATGAGCAGTTCTTC.

This chain links TRBV7-6 with TRBJ2-5; D is perhaps TRBD1 (5 bases). This CDR3 contains 16 residues. Germline V gene sequence: CDR1 SGHVS, CDR2 FNYEAQ. Trimming stripped 5 bases from V and 2 bases from J, with 18 bases between. The DNA of the CDR3 is TGTGCCAGCAGCCCGGAATTAGGGGCCCCTCAAGAGACCCAGTACTTC. Translation gives CASSPELGAPQETQYF.

The chain joins TRBV5-1 to TRBJ1-1, with D maybe TRBD1 (6 bases). The CDR3 length is 15 residues. Looked up from germline, CDR1 is SGHRS and CDR2 is YFSETQ. V gave up 0 bases and J gave up 5 bases, with 14 bases separating them. In DNA, the CDR3 is TGCGCCAGCAGCTTGGTAGGGGGAGAAACTACTGAAGCTTTCTTT. Residues: CASSLVGGETTEAFF.

This clone was detected a few times. The chain joins TRBV3-1 (or the pseudogene TRBV3-2) to TRBJ1-5; D gene ambiguous. CDR1 LGHDT and CDR2 YNNKEL come from the germline V gene (reference sequence). V was trimmed by 0 bases and J by 2 bases, leaving 8 bases between them. CDR3 length: 15 amino acids. CDR3 sequence (DNA): TGTGCCAGCAGCCAAGACCCCGGGGGCAATCAGCCCCAGCATTTT. It specifies CASSQDPGGNQPQHF.

The rearrangement links TRBV3-1 (or the pseudogene TRBV3-2) to TRBJ2-7; D is undetermined. The CDR3 has 11 residues. Per germline, CDR1 LGHDT and CDR2 YNNKEL (reference sequence). The V gene lost 6 bases and the J gene lost 6 bases, with 9 bases spanning the gap. The CDR3 loop reads CASSNGLEQYF. The DNA for the CDR3 is TGTGCCAGCAGTAATGGGCTCGAGCAGTACTTC.

The chain uses TRBV6-5 and TRBJ2-7, with TRBD2 matching over 7 bases. This CDR3 has 14 residues. After removal of 10 bases from V and 2 bases from J, the junction contained 11 bases not matched to a gene. Germline V gives CDR1 MNHEY, CDR2 SVGAGI. CDR3 in DNA: TGTGCCACCACGGGGAGGGGTCTTACCTACGAGCAGTACTTC. Translating it yields CATTGRGLTYEQYF.

The chain combines TRBV6-2 or TRBV6-3 with TRBJ1-1; D unclear. Between the trimmed V and J ends, which lost 5 bases and 6 bases, there was a span of 10 bases. Looked up from germline, CDR1 is MNHEY and CDR2 is SVGEGT. This CDR3 is built from 12 residues. In nucleotides, the CDR3 is TGTGCCAGCAGTGATTATTTCTCTGAAGCTTTCTTT. It yields the protein CASSDYFSEAFF.

The rearrangement links TRBV19 to TRBJ1-2; 9 positions agree with TRBD1. The V segment lost 5 bases and the J segment 2 bases; nucleotides outside the gene matches: 3. This CDR3 is 14 amino acids long. Germline V gene data show CDR1 as LNHDA and CDR2 as SQIVND (reference sequence). CDR3: CASSGQGRNYGYTF. DNA for the CDR3: TGTGCCAGTAGTGGACAGGGGAGGAACTATGGCTACACCTTC.

The rearrangement links TRBV11-2 to TRBJ1-1; TRBD1 agrees at 7 bases. This CDR3 spans 16 amino acids. V lost 1 base and J lost 2; bases outside the gene matches: 7. The germline V gene has CDR1 SGHAT and CDR2 FQNNGV. The CDR3 region is CASSLVMGQPNTEAFF. The DNA of the CDR3 is TGTGCCAGCAGCTTAGTTATGGGACAGCCTAACACTGAAGCTTTCTTT.

This clone was seen just once. The genes are TRBV19 and TRBJ1-3; 9 bases are a match to TRBD1. J was trimmed by 2 bases and V by 5 bases; bases with no gene match: 7. The CDR3 is 16 amino acids. The V gene's germline CDR1 is LNHDA and CDR2 SQIVND (reference sequence). For the CDR3, the DNA is TGTGCCAGTAGTCCCGGGACAGGGAACGCTGGAAACACCATATATTTT. Protein sequence: CASSPGTGNAGNTIYF. The complete variable domain, with remaining parts taken from reference TRBV19 and TRBJ1-3, reads DGGITQSPKYLFRKEGQNVTLSCEQNLNHDAMYWYRQDPGQGLRLIYYSQIVNDFQKGDIAEGYSVSREKKESFPLTVTSAQKNPTAFYLCASSPGTGNAGNTIYFGEGSWLTVV.

The chain combines TRBV5-4 with TRBJ1-1; D is undetermined. Trimming shortened V by 0 bases and J by 7 bases, and 13 bases separated the two germline ends. From germline, CDR1 is SGHNT and CDR2 YYREEE (reference sequence). The CDR3 covers 14 residues. The CDR3 DNA reads TGTGCCAGCAGCTTGGCCAGAGTCCAGAGTGAAGCTTTCTTT. This sequence encodes CASSLARVQSEAFF.

The chain uses TRBV19 and TRBJ1-5; TRBD1 agrees at 7 bases. Germline trimming cut 6 bases from V and 0 bases from J; bases unmatched to any gene: 5. CDR3 length: 15 amino acids. CDR1 and CDR2 from the germline V gene are LNHDA and SQIVND (reference sequence). CDR3 protein: CASRAGGNSNQPQHF. In nucleotides, the CDR3 is TGTGCCAGTAGGGCAGGGGGGAATAGCAATCAGCCCCAGCATTTT.

The rearrangement joins TRBV7-9 to TRBJ1-3, with a weak D call TRBD1 (5 bases). This CDR3 is built from 15 residues. The germline gives CDR1 SEHNR, CDR2 FQNEAQ (reference sequence). V lost 5 bases and J lost 2, with 13 bases in between. CDR3 residues: CASSPPGLAGNTIYF. CDR3 bases: TGTGCCAGCAGCCCCCCAGGGCTCGCTGGAAACACCATATATTTT.